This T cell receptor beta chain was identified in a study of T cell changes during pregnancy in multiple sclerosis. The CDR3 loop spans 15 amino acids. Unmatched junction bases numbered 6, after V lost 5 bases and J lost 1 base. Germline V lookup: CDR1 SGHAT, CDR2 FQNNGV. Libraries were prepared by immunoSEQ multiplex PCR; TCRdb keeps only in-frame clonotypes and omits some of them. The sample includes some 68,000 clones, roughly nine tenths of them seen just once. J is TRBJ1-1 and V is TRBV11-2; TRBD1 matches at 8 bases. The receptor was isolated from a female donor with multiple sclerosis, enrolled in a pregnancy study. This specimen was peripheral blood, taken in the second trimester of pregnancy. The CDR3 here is CASSHYRGTNTEAFF. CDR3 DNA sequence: TGTGCCAGCAGCCATTACAGGGGGACGAACACTGAAGCTTTCTTT.